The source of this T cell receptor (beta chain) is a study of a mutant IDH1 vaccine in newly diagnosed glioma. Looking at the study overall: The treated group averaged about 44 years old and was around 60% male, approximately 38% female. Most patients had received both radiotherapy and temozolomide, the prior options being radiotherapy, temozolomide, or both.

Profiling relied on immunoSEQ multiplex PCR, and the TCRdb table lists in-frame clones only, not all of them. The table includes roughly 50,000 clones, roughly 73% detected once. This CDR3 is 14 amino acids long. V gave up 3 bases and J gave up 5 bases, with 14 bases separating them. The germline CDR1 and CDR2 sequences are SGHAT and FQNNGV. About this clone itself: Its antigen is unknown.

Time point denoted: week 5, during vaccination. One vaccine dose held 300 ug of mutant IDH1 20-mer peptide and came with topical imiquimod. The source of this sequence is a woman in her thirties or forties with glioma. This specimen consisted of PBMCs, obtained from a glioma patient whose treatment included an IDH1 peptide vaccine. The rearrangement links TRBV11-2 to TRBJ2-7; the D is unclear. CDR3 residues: CASSLGLPIDEQYF. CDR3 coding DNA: TGTGCCAGCAGCTTGGGCCTCCCAATTGACGAGCAGTACTTC.